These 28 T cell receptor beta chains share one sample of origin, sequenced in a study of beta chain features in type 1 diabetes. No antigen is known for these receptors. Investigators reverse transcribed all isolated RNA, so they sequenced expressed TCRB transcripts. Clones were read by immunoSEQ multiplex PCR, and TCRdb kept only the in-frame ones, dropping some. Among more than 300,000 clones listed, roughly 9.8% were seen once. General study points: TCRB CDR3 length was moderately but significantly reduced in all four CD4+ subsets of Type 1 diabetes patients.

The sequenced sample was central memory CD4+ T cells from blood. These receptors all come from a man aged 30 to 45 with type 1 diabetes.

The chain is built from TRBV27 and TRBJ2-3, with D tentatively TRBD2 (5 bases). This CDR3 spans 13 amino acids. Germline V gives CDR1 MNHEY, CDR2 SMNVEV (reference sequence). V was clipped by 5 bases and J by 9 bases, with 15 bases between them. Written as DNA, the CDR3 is TGTGCCAGCAGTCCCGGACTTCATTCGACGCAGTATTTT. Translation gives CASSPGLHSTQYF.

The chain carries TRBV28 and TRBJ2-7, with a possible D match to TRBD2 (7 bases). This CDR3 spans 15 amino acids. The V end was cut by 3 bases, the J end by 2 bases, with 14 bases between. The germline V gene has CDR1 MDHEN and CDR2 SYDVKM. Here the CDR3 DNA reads TGTGCCAGCAGTTTGTGGGGGCGGGAGCCCTACGAGCAGTACTTC. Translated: CASSLWGREPYEQYF.

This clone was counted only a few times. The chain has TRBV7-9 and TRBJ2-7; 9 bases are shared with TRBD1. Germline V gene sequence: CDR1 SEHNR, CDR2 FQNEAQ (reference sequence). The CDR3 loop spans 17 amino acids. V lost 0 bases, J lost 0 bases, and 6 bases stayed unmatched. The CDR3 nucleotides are TGTGCCAGCAGCTTAGCCCCCGGGACAGGGAGCTCCTACGAGCAGTACTTC. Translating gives CASSLAPGTGSSYEQYF.

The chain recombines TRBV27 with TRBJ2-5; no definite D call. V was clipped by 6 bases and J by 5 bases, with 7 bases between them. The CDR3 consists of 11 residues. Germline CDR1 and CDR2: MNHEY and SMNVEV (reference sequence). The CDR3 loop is CASRSRETQYF. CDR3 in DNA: TGTGCCAGCAGGTCTAGGGAGACCCAGTACTTC.

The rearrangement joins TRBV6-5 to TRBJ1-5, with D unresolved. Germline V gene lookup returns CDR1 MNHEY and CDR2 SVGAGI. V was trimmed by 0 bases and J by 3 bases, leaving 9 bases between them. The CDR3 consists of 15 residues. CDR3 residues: CASSYSGITNQPQHF. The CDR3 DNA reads TGTGCCAGCAGTTACTCCGGGATCACCAATCAGCCCCAGCATTTT.

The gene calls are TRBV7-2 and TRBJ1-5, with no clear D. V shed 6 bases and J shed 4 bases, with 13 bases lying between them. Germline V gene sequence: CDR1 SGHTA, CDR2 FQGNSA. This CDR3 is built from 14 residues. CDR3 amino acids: CASRVGTLNQPQHF. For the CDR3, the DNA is TGTGCCAGCAGGGTAGGCACACTTAATCAGCCCCAGCATTTT.

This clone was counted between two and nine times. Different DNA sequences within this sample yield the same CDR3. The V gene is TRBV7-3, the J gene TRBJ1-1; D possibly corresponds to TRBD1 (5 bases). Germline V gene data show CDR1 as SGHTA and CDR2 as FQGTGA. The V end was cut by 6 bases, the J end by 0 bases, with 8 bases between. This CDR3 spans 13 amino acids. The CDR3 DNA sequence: TGTGCCAGCAGTCCAGGGTTGAACACTGAAGCTTTCTTT. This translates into CASSPGLNTEAFF.

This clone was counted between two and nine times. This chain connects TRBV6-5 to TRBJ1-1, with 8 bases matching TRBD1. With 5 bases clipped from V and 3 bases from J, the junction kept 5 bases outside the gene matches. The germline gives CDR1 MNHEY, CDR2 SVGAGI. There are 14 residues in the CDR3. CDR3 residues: CASSEVQGDTEAFF. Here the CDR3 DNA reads TGTGCCAGCAGTGAAGTACAGGGGGACACTGAAGCTTTCTTT.

The CDR3 sequence: CATDRYNEQFF. CDR3 coding DNA: TGTGCCACCGACAGGTACAATGAGCAGTTCTTC. This rearrangement joins TRBV19 to TRBJ2-1; tentative D call: TRBD1 (6 bases). The CDR3 runs 11 residues. Germline V lookup: CDR1 LNHDA, CDR2 SQIVND (reference sequence). Trimming pared 10 bases from V and 4 bases from J, leaving 8 bases between. The whole variable domain, filled in from reference TRBV19 and TRBJ2-1, reads DGGITQSPKYLFRKEGQNVTLSCEQNLNHDAMYWYRQDPGQGLRLIYYSQIVNDFQKGDIAEGYSVSREKKESFPLTVTSAQKNPTAFYLCATDRYNEQFFGPGTRLTVL.

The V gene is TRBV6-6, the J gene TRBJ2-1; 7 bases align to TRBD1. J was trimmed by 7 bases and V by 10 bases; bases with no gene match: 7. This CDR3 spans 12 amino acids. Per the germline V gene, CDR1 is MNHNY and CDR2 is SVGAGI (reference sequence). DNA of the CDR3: TGTGCCACCAGGGACAGAGTGAATGAGCAGTTCTTC. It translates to CATRDRVNEQFF.

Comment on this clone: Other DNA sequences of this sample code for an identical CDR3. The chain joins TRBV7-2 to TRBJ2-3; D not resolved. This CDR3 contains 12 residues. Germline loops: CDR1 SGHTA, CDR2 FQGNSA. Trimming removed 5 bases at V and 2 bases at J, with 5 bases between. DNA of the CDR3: TGTGCCAGCAGCCCGTACACAGATACGCAGTATTTT. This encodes CASSPYTDTQYF.

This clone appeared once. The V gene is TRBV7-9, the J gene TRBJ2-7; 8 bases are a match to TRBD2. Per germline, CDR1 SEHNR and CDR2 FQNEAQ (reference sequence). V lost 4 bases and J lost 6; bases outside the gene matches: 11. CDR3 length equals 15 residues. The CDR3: CASSWDYREGFEQYF. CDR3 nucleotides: TGTGCCAGCAGCTGGGACTACCGGGAGGGCTTCGAGCAGTACTTC.

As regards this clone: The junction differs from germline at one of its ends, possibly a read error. The CDR3 loop is CASSPQGTGAFF. The CDR3 bases are TGTGCCAGCTCACCACAGGGAACTGGAGCTTTCTTT. V and J are TRBV18 and TRBJ1-1, with no clear D. Germline V lookup: CDR1 KGHSH, CDR2 LQKENI. The CDR3 contains 12 residues.

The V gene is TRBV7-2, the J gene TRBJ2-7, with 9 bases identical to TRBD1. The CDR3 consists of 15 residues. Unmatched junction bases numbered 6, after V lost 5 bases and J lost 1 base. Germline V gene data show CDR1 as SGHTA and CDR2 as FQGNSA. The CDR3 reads CASSPGTGRSYEQYF. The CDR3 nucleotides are TGTGCCAGCAGCCCCGGGACAGGGAGGTCCTACGAGCAGTACTTC.

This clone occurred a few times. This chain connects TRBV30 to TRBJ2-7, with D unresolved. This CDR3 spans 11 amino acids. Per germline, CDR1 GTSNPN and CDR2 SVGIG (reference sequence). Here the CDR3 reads CASTSSYEQYF. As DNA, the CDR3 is TGTGCTTCGACCTCCTCCTACGAGCAGTACTTC.

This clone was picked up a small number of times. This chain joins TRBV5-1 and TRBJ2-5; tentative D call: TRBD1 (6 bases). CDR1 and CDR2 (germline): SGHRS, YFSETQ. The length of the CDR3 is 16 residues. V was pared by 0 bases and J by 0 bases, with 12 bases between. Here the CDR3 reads CASSLAGQWYQETQYF. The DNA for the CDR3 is TGCGCCAGCAGCTTGGCAGGACAGTGGTACCAAGAGACCCAGTACTTC.

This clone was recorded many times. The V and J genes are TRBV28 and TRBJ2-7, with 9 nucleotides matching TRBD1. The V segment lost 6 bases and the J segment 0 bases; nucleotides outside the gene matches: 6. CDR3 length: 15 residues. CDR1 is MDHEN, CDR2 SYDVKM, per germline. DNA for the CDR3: TGTGCCAGCAGCCCTGGACAGGGGAGCTCCTACGAGCAGTACTTC. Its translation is CASSPGQGSSYEQYF.

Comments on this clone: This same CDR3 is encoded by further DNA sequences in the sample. The CDR3 reads CASSLNNEQFF. CDR3 sequence (DNA): TGTGCCAGCAGTTTAAATAATGAGCAGTTCTTC. The chain uses TRBV28 and TRBJ2-1; D not resolved. The V gene lost 2 bases and the J gene lost 7 bases, with 3 bases spanning the gap. The CDR3 extends over 11 amino acids. Germline CDR1 and CDR2: MDHEN and SYDVKM.

The CDR3 coding sequence is TGTGCCAGCAGTCCCACGGGGTTCCTAGCGGGAGGATACAATGAGCAGTTCTTC. Protein product: CASSPTGFLAGGYNEQFF. This chain uses TRBV2 with TRBJ2-1; 11 bases line up with TRBD2. V lost 5 bases and J lost 4; bases outside the gene matches: 13. Germline assignment: CDR1 SNHLY and CDR2 FYNNEI. CDR3 size: 18 residues.

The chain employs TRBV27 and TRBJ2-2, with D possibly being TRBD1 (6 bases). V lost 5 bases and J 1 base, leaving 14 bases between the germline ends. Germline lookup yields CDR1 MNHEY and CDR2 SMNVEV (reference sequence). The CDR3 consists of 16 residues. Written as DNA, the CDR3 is TGTGCCAGCAGTCCCCCGACAGGTTTGAACACCGGGGAGCTGTTTTTT. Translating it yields CASSPPTGLNTGELFF.

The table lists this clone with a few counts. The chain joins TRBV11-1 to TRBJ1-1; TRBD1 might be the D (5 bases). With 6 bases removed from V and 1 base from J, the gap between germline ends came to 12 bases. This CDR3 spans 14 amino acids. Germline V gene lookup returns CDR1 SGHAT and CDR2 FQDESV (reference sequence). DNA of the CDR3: TGTGCCAGCAGACCCCTTAGGGGGAACACTGAAGCTTTCTTT. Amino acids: CASRPLRGNTEAFF.

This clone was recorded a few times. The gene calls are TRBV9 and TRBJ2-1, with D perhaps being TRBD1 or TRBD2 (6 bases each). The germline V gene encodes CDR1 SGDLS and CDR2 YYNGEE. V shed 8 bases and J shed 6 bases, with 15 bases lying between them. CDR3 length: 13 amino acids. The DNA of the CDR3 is TGTGCCAGTACAAGGGGGGTTGGCAATGAGCAGTTCTTC. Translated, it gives CASTRGVGNEQFF.

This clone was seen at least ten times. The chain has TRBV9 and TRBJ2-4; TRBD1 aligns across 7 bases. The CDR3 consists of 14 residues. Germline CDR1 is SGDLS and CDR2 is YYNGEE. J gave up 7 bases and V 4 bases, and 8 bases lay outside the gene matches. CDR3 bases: TGTGCCAGCAGCCCAGCCGGGACAGCTAACATTCAGTACTTC. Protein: CASSPAGTANIQYF.

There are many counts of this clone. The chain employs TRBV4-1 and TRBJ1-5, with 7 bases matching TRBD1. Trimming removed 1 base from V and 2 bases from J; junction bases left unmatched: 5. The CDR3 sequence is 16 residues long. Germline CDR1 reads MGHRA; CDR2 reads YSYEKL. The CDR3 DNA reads TGCGCCAGCAGCCAAGGAACCGGGACAGGCAATCAGCCCCAGCATTTT. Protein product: CASSQGTGTGNQPQHF.

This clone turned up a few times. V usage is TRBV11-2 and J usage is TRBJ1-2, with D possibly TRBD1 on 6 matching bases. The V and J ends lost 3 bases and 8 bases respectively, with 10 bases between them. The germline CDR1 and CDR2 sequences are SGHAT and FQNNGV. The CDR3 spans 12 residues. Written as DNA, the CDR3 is TGTGCCAGCAGCTTCGGCAGGGGAGGCTACACCTTC. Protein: CASSFGRGGYTF.

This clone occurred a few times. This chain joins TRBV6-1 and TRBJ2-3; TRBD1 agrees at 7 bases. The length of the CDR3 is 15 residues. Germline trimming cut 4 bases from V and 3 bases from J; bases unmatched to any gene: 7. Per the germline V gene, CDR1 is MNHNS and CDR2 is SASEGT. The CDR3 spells CASSVRGSGTDTQYF. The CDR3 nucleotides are TGTGCCAGCAGTGTCAGGGGGTCGGGAACAGATACGCAGTATTTT.

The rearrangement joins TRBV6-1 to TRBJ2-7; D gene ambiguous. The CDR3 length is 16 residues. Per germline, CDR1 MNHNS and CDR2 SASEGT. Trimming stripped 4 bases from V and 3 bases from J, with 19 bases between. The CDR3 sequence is CASSVDAAQLIYEQYF. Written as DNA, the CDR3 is TGTGCCAGCAGTGTGGATGCGGCCCAGCTAATCTACGAGCAGTACTTC.

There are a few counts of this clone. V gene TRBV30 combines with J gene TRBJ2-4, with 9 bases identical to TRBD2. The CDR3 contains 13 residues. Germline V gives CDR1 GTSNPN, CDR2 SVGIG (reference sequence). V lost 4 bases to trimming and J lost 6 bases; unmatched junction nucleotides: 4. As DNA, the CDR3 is TGTGCCTGGACGGGCGGGGGGGGAAACATTCAGTACTTC. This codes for CAWTGGGGNIQYF.